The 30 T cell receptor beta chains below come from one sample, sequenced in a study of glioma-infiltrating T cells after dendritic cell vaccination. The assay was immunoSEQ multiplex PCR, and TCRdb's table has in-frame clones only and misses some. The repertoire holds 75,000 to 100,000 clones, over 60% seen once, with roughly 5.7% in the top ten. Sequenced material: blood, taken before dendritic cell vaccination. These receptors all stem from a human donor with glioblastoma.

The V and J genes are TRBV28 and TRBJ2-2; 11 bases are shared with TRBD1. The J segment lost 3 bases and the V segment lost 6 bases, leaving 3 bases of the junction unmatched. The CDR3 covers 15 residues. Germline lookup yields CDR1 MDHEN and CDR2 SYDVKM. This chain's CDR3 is CASSGDRGYTGELFF. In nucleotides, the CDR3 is TGTGCCAGCAGCGGGGACAGGGGGTACACCGGGGAGCTGTTTTTT. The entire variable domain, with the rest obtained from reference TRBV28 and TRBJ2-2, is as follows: DVKVTQSSRYLVKRTGEKVFLECVQDMDHENMFWYRQDPGLGLRLIYFSYDVKMKEKGDIPEGYSVSREKKERFSLILESASTNQTSMYLCASSGDRGYTGELFFGEGSRLTVL.

In nucleotides, the CDR3 is TGTGCCAGCAGTTCGCCGGGACAGGGAGGCTACGAGCAGTACTTC. As protein: CASSSPGQGGYEQYF. The rearrangement uses TRBV6-1 and TRBJ2-7; TRBD1 matches 9 bases. The germline CDR1 and CDR2 sequences are MNHNS and SASEGT. The junction had 8 bases not matched to a gene; V was cut back by 5 bases and J by 3 bases. The CDR3 extends over 15 amino acids.

This CDR3 reads CASSPRTSGNEQFF. The CDR3 DNA is TGTGCCAGCAGCCCCAGGACTAGCGGCAATGAGCAGTTCTTC. V gene TRBV11-1 combines with J gene TRBJ2-1; the match to TRBD2 covers 10 bases. The V and J ends lost 5 bases and 6 bases, in that order; junction bases with no gene match: 4. The CDR3 totals 14 residues. Looked up from germline, CDR1 is SGHAT and CDR2 is FQDESV (reference sequence).

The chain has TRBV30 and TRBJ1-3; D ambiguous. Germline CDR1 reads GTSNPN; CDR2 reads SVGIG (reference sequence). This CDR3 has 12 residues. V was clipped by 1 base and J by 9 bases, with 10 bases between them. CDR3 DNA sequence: TGTGCCTGGAGTGAGATAGGACTCACCATATATTTT. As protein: CAWSEIGLTIYF.

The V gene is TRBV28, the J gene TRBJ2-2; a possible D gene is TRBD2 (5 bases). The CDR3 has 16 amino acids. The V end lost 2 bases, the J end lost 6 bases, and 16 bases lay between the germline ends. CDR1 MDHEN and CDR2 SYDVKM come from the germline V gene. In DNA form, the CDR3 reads TGTGCCAGCAGTTTAAGCCGGGGTCCCTCCCCCGGGGAGCTGTTTTTT. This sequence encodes CASSLSRGPSPGELFF.

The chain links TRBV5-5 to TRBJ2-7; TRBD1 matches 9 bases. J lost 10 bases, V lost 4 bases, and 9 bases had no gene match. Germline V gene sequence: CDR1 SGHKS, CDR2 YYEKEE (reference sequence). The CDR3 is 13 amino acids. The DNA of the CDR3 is TGTGCCAGCAGCACAGGGACAGGGATTCGTCAGTACTTC. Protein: CASSTGTGIRQYF.

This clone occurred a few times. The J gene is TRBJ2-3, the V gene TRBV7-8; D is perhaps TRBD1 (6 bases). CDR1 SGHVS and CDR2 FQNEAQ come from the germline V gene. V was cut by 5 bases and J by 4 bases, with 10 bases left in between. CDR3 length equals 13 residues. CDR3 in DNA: TGTGCCAGCAGCCAAACAGGGCCAGATACGCAGTATTTT. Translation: CASSQTGPDTQYF.

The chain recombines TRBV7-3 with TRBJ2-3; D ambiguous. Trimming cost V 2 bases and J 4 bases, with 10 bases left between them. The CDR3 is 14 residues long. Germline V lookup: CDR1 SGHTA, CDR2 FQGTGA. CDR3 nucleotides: TGTGCCAGCAGCTTAGGCTCCCCCCCAGATACGCAGTATTTT. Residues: CASSLGSPPDTQYF.

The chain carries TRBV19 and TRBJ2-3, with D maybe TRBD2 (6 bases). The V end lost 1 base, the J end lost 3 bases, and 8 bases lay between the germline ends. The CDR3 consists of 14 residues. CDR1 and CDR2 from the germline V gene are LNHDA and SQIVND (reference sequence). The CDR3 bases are TGTGCCAGTAGTATAGCCGGGAGAACAGATACGCAGTATTTT. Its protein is CASSIAGRTDTQYF.

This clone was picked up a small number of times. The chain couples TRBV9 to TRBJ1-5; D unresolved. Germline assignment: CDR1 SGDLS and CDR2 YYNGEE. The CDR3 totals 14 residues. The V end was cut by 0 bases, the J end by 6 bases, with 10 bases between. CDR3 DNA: TGTGCCAGCAGCGTAGGCTGGGAGTTTCAGCCCCAGCATTTT. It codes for CASSVGWEFQPQHF.

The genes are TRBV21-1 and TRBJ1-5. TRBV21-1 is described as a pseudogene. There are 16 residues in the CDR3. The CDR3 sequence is CASSKGGGGRGQPQHF. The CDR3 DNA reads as TGTGCCAGCAGCAAAGGTGGCGGGGGGCGCGGTCAGCCCCAGCATTTT.

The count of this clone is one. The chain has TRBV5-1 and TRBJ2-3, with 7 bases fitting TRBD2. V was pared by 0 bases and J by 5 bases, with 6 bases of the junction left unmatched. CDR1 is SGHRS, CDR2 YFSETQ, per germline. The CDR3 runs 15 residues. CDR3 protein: CASSLVVAGQDTQYF. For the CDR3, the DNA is TGCGCCAGCAGCTTGGTGGTAGCGGGCCAAGATACGCAGTATTTT.

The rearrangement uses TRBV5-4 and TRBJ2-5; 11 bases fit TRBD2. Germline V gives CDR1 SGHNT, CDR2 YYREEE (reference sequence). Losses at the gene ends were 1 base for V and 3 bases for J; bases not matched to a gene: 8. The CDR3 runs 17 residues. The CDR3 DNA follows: TGTGCCAGCAGCTTGAGACGAACTAGCGGGGGTGAAGAGACCCAGTACTTC. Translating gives CASSLRRTSGGEETQYF.

The CDR3 nucleotides read TGCGCCAGCAGCTTAGGACTAGCGCCCACGGGCTATGAGCAGTTCTTC. Its protein is CASSLGLAPTGYEQFF. The V gene is TRBV5-1, the J gene TRBJ2-1, with 9 bases aligning to TRBD2. The V gene end was trimmed by 2 bases and the J gene end by 8 bases; junction bases not matched to a gene: 11. Germline values: CDR1 SGHRS, CDR2 YFSETQ. The CDR3 is 16 amino acids.

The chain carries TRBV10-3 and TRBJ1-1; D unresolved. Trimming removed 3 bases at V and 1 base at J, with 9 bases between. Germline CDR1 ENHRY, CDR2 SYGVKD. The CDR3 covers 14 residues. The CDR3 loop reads CAISDPARNTEAFF. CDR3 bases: TGTGCCATCAGTGACCCTGCCAGGAACACTGAAGCTTTCTTT.

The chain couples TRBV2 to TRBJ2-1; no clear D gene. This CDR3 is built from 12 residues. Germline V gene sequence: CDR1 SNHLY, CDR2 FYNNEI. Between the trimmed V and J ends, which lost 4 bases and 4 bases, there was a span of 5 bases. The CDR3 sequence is CASSGGYNEQFF. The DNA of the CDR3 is TGTGCCAGCAGTGGAGGTTACAATGAGCAGTTCTTC.

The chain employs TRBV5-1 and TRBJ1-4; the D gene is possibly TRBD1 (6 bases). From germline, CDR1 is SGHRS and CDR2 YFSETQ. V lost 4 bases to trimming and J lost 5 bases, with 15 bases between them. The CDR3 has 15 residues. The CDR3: CASSGGGVQNEKLFF. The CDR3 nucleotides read TGCGCCAGCAGCGGAGGGGGGGTTCAGAATGAAAAACTGTTTTTT. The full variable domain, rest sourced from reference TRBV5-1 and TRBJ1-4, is KAGVTQTPRYLIKTRGQQVTLSCSPISGHRSVSWYQQTPGQGLQFLFEYFSETQRNKGNFPGRFSGRQFSNSRSEMNVSTLELGDSALYLCASSGGGVQNEKLFFGSGTQLSVL.

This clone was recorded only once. Here the CDR3 DNA reads TGCAGCGTTCATAAGCAGGGGCCCCCCTACGAGCAGTACTTC. Encoded protein: CSVHKQGPPYEQYF. The rearrangement joins TRBV29-1 to TRBJ2-7, with D perhaps matching TRBD1 (6 bases). The V end lost 5 bases, the J end lost 2 bases, and 16 bases lay between the germline ends. Germline V CDR1 and CDR2: SQVTM, ANQGSEA. The CDR3 length is 14 residues.

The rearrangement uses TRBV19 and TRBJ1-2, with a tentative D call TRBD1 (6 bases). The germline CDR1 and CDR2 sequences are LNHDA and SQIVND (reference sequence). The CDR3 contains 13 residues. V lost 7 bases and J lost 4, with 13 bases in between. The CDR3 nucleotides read TGTGCCAGTACGAGGGGGGGCGGCTATGGCTACACCTTC. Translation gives CASTRGGGYGYTF.

This CDR3 is CASSPRVANEQFF. CDR3 nucleotides: TGTGCCAGCAGCCCCAGGGTTGCGAATGAGCAGTTCTTC. The chain carries TRBV11-2 and TRBJ2-1; maybe TRBD1 (5 bases). V dropped 5 bases and J dropped 7 bases, with 12 bases sitting between them. The CDR3 has 13 residues. From germline, CDR1 is SGHAT and CDR2 FQNNGV.

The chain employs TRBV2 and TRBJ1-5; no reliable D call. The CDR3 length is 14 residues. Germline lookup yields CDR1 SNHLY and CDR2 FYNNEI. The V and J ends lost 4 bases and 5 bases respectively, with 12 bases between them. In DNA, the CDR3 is TGTGCCAGCAGTGCGGGTACCTCGGATCAGCCCCAGCATTTT. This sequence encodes CASSAGTSDQPQHF.

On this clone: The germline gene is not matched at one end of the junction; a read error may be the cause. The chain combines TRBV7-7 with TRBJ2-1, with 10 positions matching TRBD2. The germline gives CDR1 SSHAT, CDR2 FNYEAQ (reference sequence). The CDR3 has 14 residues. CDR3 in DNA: TGTGCTAGCAGCCCTAGCGGGAGCTTCAATGAGCAGTTCTTC. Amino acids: CASSPSGSFNEQFF.

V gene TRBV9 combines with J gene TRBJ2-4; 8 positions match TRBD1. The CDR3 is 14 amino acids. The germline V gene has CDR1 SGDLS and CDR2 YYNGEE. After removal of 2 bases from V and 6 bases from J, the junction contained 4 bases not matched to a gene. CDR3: CASSVSGGGNIQYF. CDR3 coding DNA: TGTGCCAGCAGCGTGTCAGGGGGCGGAAACATTCAGTACTTC.

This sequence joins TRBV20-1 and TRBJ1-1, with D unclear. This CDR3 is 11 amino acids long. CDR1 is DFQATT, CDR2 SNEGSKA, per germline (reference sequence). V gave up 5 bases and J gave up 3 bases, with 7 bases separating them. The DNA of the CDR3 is TGCAGTGCTCTAGTCTACACTGAAGCTTTCTTT. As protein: CSALVYTEAFF.

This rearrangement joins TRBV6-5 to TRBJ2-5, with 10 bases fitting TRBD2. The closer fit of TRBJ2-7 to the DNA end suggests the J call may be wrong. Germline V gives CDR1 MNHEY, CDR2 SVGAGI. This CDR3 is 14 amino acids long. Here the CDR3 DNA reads TGTGCCAGCAGGTTAGCGGGAGGAACGGGCGAGCAGTACTTC. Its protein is CASRLAGGTGEQYF.

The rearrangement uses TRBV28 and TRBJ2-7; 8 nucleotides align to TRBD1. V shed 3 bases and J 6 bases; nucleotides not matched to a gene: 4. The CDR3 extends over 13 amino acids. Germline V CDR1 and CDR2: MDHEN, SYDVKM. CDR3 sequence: CASSFQDRAEQYF. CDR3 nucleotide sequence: TGTGCCAGCAGTTTCCAGGACAGGGCCGAGCAGTACTTC. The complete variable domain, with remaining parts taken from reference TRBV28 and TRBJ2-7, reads DVKVTQSSRYLVKRTGEKVFLECVQDMDHENMFWYRQDPGLGLRLIYFSYDVKMKEKGDIPEGYSVSREKKERFSLILESASTNQTSMYLCASSFQDRAEQYFGPGTRLTVT.

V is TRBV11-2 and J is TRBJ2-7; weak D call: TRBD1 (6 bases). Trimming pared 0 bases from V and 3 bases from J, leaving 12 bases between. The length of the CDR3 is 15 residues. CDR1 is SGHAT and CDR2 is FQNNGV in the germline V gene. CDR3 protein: CASSLDGGQFYEQYF. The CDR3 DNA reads TGTGCCAGCAGCTTAGACGGCGGACAGTTCTACGAGCAGTACTTC.

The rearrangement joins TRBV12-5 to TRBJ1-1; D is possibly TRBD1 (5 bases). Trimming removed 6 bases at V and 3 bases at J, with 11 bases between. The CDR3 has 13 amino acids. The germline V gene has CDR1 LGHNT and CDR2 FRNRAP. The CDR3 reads CASGRQFYTEAFF. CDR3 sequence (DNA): TGTGCTAGTGGCCGACAGTTCTACACTGAAGCTTTCTTT.

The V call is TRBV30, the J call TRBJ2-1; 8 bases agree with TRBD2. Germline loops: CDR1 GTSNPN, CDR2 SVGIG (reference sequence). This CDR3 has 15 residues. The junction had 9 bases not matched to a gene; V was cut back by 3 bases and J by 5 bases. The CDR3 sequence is CAWRPVGGAHNEQFF. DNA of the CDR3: TGTGCCTGGAGGCCAGTCGGGGGGGCCCACAATGAGCAGTTCTTC.

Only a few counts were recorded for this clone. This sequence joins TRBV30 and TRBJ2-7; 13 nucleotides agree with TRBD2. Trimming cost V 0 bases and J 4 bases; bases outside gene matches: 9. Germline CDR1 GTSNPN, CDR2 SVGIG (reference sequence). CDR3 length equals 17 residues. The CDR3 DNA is TGTGCCTGGAGTGTAGGACTAGCGGGGGCGTATCAGTACGAGCAGTACTTC. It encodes CAWSVGLAGAYQYEQYF. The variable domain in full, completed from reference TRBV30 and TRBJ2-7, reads SQTIHQWPATLVQPVGSPLSLECTVEGTSNPNLYWYRQAAGRGLQLLFYSVGIGQISSEVPQNLSASRPQDRQFILSSKKLLLSDSGFYLCAWSVGLAGAYQYEQYFGPGTRLTVT.